This passage covers 8 T cell receptor beta chains from one sample sequenced in a study of beta chain features in type 1 diabetes. General study findings and limits: Across all four CD4+ subsets, people with type 1 diabetes showed modestly shorter TCRB CDR3s.

As every portion of the isolated RNA was reverse transcribed, the sequencing read expressed TCRB transcripts. Clones were read by immunoSEQ multiplex PCR, and TCRdb kept only the in-frame ones, dropping some. Here the sample spans some 290,000 clones, approximately 25% being singletons. Their antigens are not known. The sequenced sample consisted of naive CD4+ T cells from blood. The receptors originated from a woman aged 25 to 39 with type 1 diabetes.

This clone has only a few counts. The CDR3 DNA follows: TGCAGCGTTGTGACAGACCAGTTAGGGCCCCAGCATTTT. This translates into CSVVTDQLGPQHF. The V call is TRBV29-1, the J call TRBJ1-5; possible D gene TRBD1, 5 bases. Germline V gives CDR1 SQVTM, CDR2 ANQGSEA. This CDR3 comprises 13 residues. Trimming removed 4 bases from V and 9 bases from J, with 16 bases in between.

The J gene is TRBJ2-3, the V gene TRBV25-1; 8 positions match TRBD2. The CDR3 runs to 16 residues. CDR1 is MGHDK, CDR2 SYGVNS, per germline. V was clipped by 3 bases and J by 0 bases; unmatched bases: 5. The CDR3 bases are TGTGCCAGCAGTGACACTAGCGGCGCCAGCACAGATACGCAGTATTTT. It translates to CASSDTSGASTDTQYF.

The chain employs TRBV19 and TRBJ2-5, with TRBD1 as a possible D gene (6 bases). CDR1 is LNHDA, CDR2 SQIVND, per germline (reference sequence). The CDR3 consists of 14 residues. The germline V and J ends were trimmed by 2 bases and 3 bases, with 10 bases remaining between them. As DNA, the CDR3 is TGTGCCAGTAGTATAACAGGGTCTAAAGAGACCCAGTACTTC. It yields the protein CASSITGSKETQYF.

This clone has more than one count but fewer than ten. The chain uses TRBV27 and TRBJ1-5; the match to TRBD1 covers 8 bases. The V gene end was trimmed by 5 bases and the J gene end by 6 bases; junction bases not matched to a gene: 9. Looked up from germline, CDR1 is MNHEY and CDR2 is SMNVEV (reference sequence). There are 15 residues in the CDR3. DNA for the CDR3: TGTGCCAGCAGTCCCCGTCCAGGGGGCGGTCAGCCCCAGCATTTT. This codes for CASSPRPGGGQPQHF.

The rearrangement joins TRBV29-1 to TRBJ1-4; D gene uncertain. V lost 4 bases to trimming and J lost 0 bases, with 3 bases between them. CDR3 length equals 12 residues. The germline V gene encodes CDR1 SQVTM and CDR2 ANQGSEA. The CDR3 loop reads CSVVTTNEKLFF. CDR3 nucleotide sequence: TGCAGCGTTGTTACAACTAATGAAAAACTGTTTTTT. Combining the CDR3 with reference TRBV29-1 and TRBJ1-4 gives the whole variable domain SAVISQKPSRDICQRGTSLTIQCQVDSQVTMMFWYRQQPGQSLTLIATANQGSEATYESGFVIDKFPISRPNLTFSTLTVSNMSPEDSSIYLCSVVTTNEKLFFGSGTQLSVL.

This rearrangement joins TRBV7-3 to TRBJ2-1, with 10 bases aligning to TRBD1. The CDR3 contains 14 residues. CDR1 is SGHTA, CDR2 FQGTGA, per germline. J gave up 7 bases and V 5 bases, and 5 bases lay outside the gene matches. The CDR3 loop reads CASSLGQGVNEQFF. DNA for the CDR3: TGTGCCAGCAGCCTCGGACAGGGGGTAAATGAGCAGTTCTTC. Full variable domain (missing parts from reference TRBV7-3 and TRBJ2-1): GAGVSQTPSNKVTEKGKYVELRCDPISGHTALYWYRQSLGQGPEFLIYFQGTGAADDSGLPNDRFFAVRPEGSVSTLKIQRTERGDSAVYLCASSLGQGVNEQFFGPGTRLTVL.

V gene TRBV9 combines with J gene TRBJ2-7, with 9 positions matching TRBD1. Looked up from germline, CDR1 is SGDLS and CDR2 is YYNGEE. V trimming: 2 bases; J trimming: 4 bases; junction bases outside the gene matches: 13. This CDR3 has 17 residues. CDR3 DNA: TGTGCCAGCAGCGTTCACAGCCTGGGACAGGGCGCTTACGAGCAGTACTTC. Translation gives CASSVHSLGQGAYEQYF.

This clone was counted a few times. In DNA form, the CDR3 reads TGTGCCAGCAGTTCCCTGCGGCTTAGCAATCAGCCCCAGCATTTT. Its protein is CASSSLRLSNQPQHF. V usage is TRBV27 and J usage is TRBJ1-5; D gene ambiguous. Trimming pared 4 bases from V and 0 bases from J, leaving 10 bases between. There are 15 residues in the CDR3. CDR1 MNHEY and CDR2 SMNVEV come from the germline V gene (reference sequence).